One sample yielded the 30 T cell receptor beta chains listed below, sequenced in a study of response to subunit inactivated influenza vaccine. TCRdb reprocessed the RT-PCR reads with MiXCR, giving one entry per CDR3 protein. The sample lists about 780,000 distinct CDR3 sequences; less than 20% were seen once. This material consisted of PBMCs from blood, taken 5 to 6 days after vaccination. The origin of the receptors is a man aged 45-65 years who received an inactivated influenza vaccine.

This chain connects TRBV20-1 to TRBJ2-3; the match to TRBD2 covers 8 bases. Germline CDR1 is DFQATT and CDR2 is SNEGSKA (reference sequence). This CDR3 is 16 amino acids long. The J segment lost 4 bases and the V segment lost 3 bases, leaving 12 bases of the junction unmatched. DNA for the CDR3: TGCAGTGCTAGCGTGCACAGCGGGAGTATCCCAGATACGCAGTATTTT. Its protein is CSASVHSGSIPDTQYF.

The V gene is TRBV7-2, the J gene TRBJ1-5; 8 bases agree with TRBD1. This CDR3 is 15 amino acids long. The trim removed 5 bases at V and 3 bases at J, leaving 6 bases unmatched. Germline V lookup: CDR1 SGHTA, CDR2 FQGNSA. CDR3 region: CASSQDRGANQPQHF. CDR3 DNA sequence: TGTGCCAGCAGCCAAGACAGGGGTGCCAATCAGCCCCAGCATTTT. Combining the CDR3 with reference TRBV7-2 and TRBJ1-5 gives the whole variable domain GAGVSQSPSNKVTEKGKDVELRCDPISGHTALYWYRQSLGQGLEFLIYFQGNSAPDKSGLPSDRFSAERTGGSVSTLTIQRTQQEDSAVYLCASSQDRGANQPQHFGDGTRLSIL.

The table lists this clonotype with a few counts. The rearrangement uses TRBV12-3 or TRBV12-4 and TRBJ1-5; 9 bases map to TRBD1. This CDR3 comprises 15 residues. The V gene end was trimmed by 6 bases and the J gene end by 5 bases; junction bases not matched to a gene: 8. The CDR3 DNA reads as TGTGCCAGCAGAGCAGACAGGGGGAGCTATCAGCCCCAGCATTTT. Translation: CASRADRGSYQPQHF.

The chain has TRBV5-1 and TRBJ1-2; maybe TRBD1 (5 bases). CDR1 and CDR2 from the germline V gene are SGHRS and YFSETQ. Trimming pared 5 bases from V and 8 bases from J, leaving 13 bases between. The CDR3 runs 12 residues. The CDR3 loop is CASRSQGIGYTF. In DNA form, the CDR3 reads TGCGCCAGCAGATCGCAGGGAATCGGCTACACCTTC.

This clonotype was detected a few times. The V and J genes are TRBV6-5 and TRBJ1-6; 7 positions agree with TRBD1. The CDR3 length is 17 residues. Germline V gene data show CDR1 as MNHEY and CDR2 as SVGAGI. The V and J ends lost 2 bases and 10 bases, in that order; junction bases with no gene match: 14. CDR3 nucleotide sequence: TGTGCCAGCAGTTACACTGGCCGGCCAGGGGGTATCTCACCCCTCCACTTT. Its translation is CASSYTGRPGGISPLHF.

The table lists this clonotype with a few counts. The J gene is TRBJ1-1, the V gene TRBV29-1; D is unresolved. The CDR3 has 10 amino acids. The V gene's germline CDR1 is SQVTM and CDR2 ANQGSEA. CDR3 nucleotides: TGCACCTTGGGGAACACTGAAGCTTTCTTT. Its protein product is CTLGNTEAFF.

This clonotype turned up a few times. The rearrangement links TRBV7-9 to TRBJ2-4, with a weak D call TRBD2 (5 bases). The V and J ends lost 5 bases and 8 bases respectively, with 13 bases between them. The CDR3 is 13 amino acids. CDR1 and CDR2 from the germline V gene are SEHNR and FQNEAQ (reference sequence). The CDR3 loop is CASSQTEGDIQYF. As DNA, the CDR3 is TGTGCCAGCAGCCAAACCGAGGGAGACATTCAGTACTTC.

This clonotype came up a few times. The chain uses TRBV12-3 or TRBV12-4 and TRBJ1-6; 8 bases align to TRBD1. V was pared by 2 bases and J by 10 bases, with 4 bases of the junction left unmatched. CDR3 size: 14 residues. The CDR3 bases are TGTGCCAGCAGTTTATTCGGACAGGGCTCACCCCTCCACTTT. Protein: CASSLFGQGSPLHF.

The genes are TRBV10-3 and TRBJ2-5, with D tentatively TRBD1 (5 bases). The CDR3 covers 13 residues. Trimming shortened V by 3 bases and J by 3 bases, and 8 bases separated the two germline ends. Germline V gene data show CDR1 as ENHRY and CDR2 as SYGVKD. The CDR3 reads CAISEGAKETQYF. The CDR3 DNA reads as TGTGCCATCAGTGAAGGGGCCAAAGAGACCCAGTACTTC.

This clonotype came up a few times. The rearrangement links TRBV11-2 to TRBJ2-5, with 11 bases matching TRBD1. The CDR3 covers 14 residues. V was clipped by 3 bases and J by 7 bases; unmatched bases: 4. Germline V gene sequence: CDR1 SGHAT, CDR2 FQNNGV. In DNA form, the CDR3 reads TGTGCCAGCAGCTTTGTCGGGACAGGGGGGACCCAGTACTTC. It yields the protein CASSFVGTGGTQYF.

The V and J genes are TRBV7-2 and TRBJ2-7; the D gene could be TRBD1 or TRBD2 (5 bases each). The germline V and J ends were trimmed by 4 bases and 0 bases, with 13 bases remaining between them. The CDR3 runs 15 residues. The germline CDR1 and CDR2 sequences are SGHTA and FQGNSA. CDR3 sequence: CASSSGTTYSYEQYF. The CDR3 DNA follows: TGTGCCAGCAGCTCGGGGACGACATACTCCTACGAGCAGTACTTC.

Concerning this clonotype: The junction departs from germline at one end; a sequencing error may be responsible. The chain combines TRBV7-7 with TRBJ2-3; D gene unclear. CDR1 is SSHAT, CDR2 FNYEAQ, per germline (reference sequence). This CDR3 region has 14 residues. CDR3 in amino acids: CASSFGPATDTQYF. CDR3 DNA sequence: TGTGCTAGCAGCTTTGGGCCAGCTACAGATACGCAGTATTTT.

The table lists this clonotype with many counts. The chain couples TRBV10-3 to TRBJ2-1, with TRBD2 matching over 8 bases. V lost 5 bases, J lost 8 bases, and 11 bases stayed unmatched. Germline V gene sequence: CDR1 ENHRY, CDR2 SYGVKD. This CDR3 is built from 15 residues. The CDR3 is CAISPSGRGRDEQFF. Here the CDR3 DNA reads TGTGCCATCAGTCCCAGCGGGAGAGGTAGGGATGAGCAGTTCTTC.

J is TRBJ2-3 and V is TRBV12-3 or TRBV12-4, with 8 bases matching TRBD2. The CDR3 covers 15 residues. V shed 5 bases, J shed 5 bases, and the junction held 9 bases outside the gene matches. CDR3 nucleotides: TGTGCCAGCAGTCGGGGGCGGGGGGAAAGAGATACGCAGTATTTT. It yields the protein CASSRGRGERDTQYF.

This clonotype came up a few times. The chain has TRBV5-1 and TRBJ1-6, with 9 nucleotides matching TRBD1. The J segment lost 7 bases and the V segment lost 2 bases, leaving 7 bases of the junction unmatched. The germline V gene encodes CDR1 SGHRS and CDR2 YFSETQ. The CDR3 totals 16 residues. For the CDR3, the DNA is TGCGCCAGCAGCTTCCTGACAGGGGGGACAAATTCACCCCTCCACTTT. Translation: CASSFLTGGTNSPLHF.

This clonotype appeared a few times. The chain links TRBV7-2 to TRBJ2-4, with 11 bases that match TRBD2. Germline V gene lookup returns CDR1 SGHTA and CDR2 FQGNSA. V was pared by 4 bases and J by 6 bases, with 11 bases of the junction left unmatched. This CDR3 comprises 17 residues. CDR3 bases: TGTGCCAGCAGCTCTGCCGGTACTAGCGGGGGCAGAAACATTCAGTACTTC. It specifies CASSSAGTSGGRNIQYF.

The chain employs TRBV4-3 and TRBJ1-3; no reliable D call. The ends were cut back, 0 bases at V and 5 bases at J, with 5 bases in the middle. The CDR3 consists of 13 residues. Germline V gene sequence: CDR1 LGHNA, CDR2 YSLEER. The CDR3 here is CASSQDARNTIYF. DNA for the CDR3: TGCGCCAGCAGCCAAGATGCGAGAAACACCATATATTTT.

This clonotype has just a few counts. This chain links TRBV20-1 with TRBJ2-7; possible D gene TRBD1, 6 bases. This CDR3 spans 13 amino acids. V shed 3 bases and J shed 4 bases, with 13 bases lying between them. Germline CDR1 reads DFQATT; CDR2 reads SNEGSKA (reference sequence). Written as DNA, the CDR3 is TGCAGTGCTAGCGACAGGCTCGGGTACGAGCAGTACTTC. Translated, it gives CSASDRLGYEQYF.

In this sample, this clonotype turned up a few times. The rearrangement joins TRBV14 to TRBJ2-1; D gene unclear. V shed 1 base and J shed 8 bases, with 21 bases lying between them. The CDR3 has 17 amino acids. Germline V gives CDR1 SGHDN, CDR2 FVKESK. The chain's CDR3 is CASSQVRGGWIGDEQFF. CDR3 sequence (DNA): TGTGCCAGCAGCCAAGTAAGAGGTGGTTGGATAGGCGATGAGCAGTTCTTC.

This clonotype has a handful of counts. The chain has TRBV7-3 and TRBJ2-2; D may match TRBD1 or TRBD2 (5 bases each). Trimming removed 5 bases from V and 3 bases from J, with 13 bases in between. This CDR3 has 15 amino acids. Germline V gene lookup returns CDR1 SGHTA and CDR2 FQGTGA. The CDR3 DNA is TGTGCCAGCAGCCCAGGGAGTATTGACACCGGGGAGCTGTTTTTT. Protein product: CASSPGSIDTGELFF. Full variable domain (missing parts from reference TRBV7-3 and TRBJ2-2): GAGVSQTPSNKVTEKGKYVELRCDPISGHTALYWYRQSLGQGPEFLIYFQGTGAADDSGLPNDRFFAVRPEGSVSTLKIQRTERGDSAVYLCASSPGSIDTGELFFGEGSRLTVL.

The J gene is TRBJ2-7, the V gene TRBV20-1; D is unclear. Trimming pared 3 bases from V and 6 bases from J, leaving 9 bases between. The germline gives CDR1 DFQATT, CDR2 SNEGSKA (reference sequence). The CDR3 has 11 amino acids. Here the CDR3 reads CSASLGIEQYF. The CDR3 DNA is TGCAGTGCTAGCCTGGGGATCGAGCAGTACTTC.

This sequence joins TRBV3-1 and TRBJ2-1; D may match TRBD1 or TRBD2 (5 bases each). Trimming pared 4 bases from V and 9 bases from J, leaving 13 bases between. In germline, CDR1 is LGHDT, CDR2 YNNKEL (reference sequence). The length of the CDR3 is 13 residues. The CDR3 DNA reads TGTGCCAGCAGCCCTGGGACCTTGGGTGAGCAGTTCTTC. Residues: CASSPGTLGEQFF.

This clonotype turned up a few times. CDR3 residues: CASSLAWQGGKTQYF. In nucleotides, the CDR3 is TGTGCCAGCAGCTTAGCTTGGCAGGGAGGAAAGACCCAGTACTTC. The J gene is TRBJ2-5, the V gene TRBV7-2; possibly TRBD2 for D (6 bases). This CDR3 has 15 residues. The V gene lost 0 bases and the J gene lost 6 bases, with 14 bases spanning the gap. The germline V gene encodes CDR1 SGHTA and CDR2 FQGNSA.

This clonotype appeared a few times. This chain connects TRBV12-3 or TRBV12-4 to TRBJ1-3; 11 bases are a match to TRBD1. This CDR3 has 15 amino acids. The V gene end was trimmed by 3 bases and the J gene end by 8 bases; junction bases not matched to a gene: 6. Here the CDR3 reads CASSFRTGGYDTIYF. The CDR3 nucleotides are TGTGCCAGCAGTTTCCGGACAGGGGGCTATGACACCATATATTTT.

The chain is built from TRBV7-6 and TRBJ2-7, with 7 bases aligning to TRBD1. The CDR3 sequence is 13 residues long. Germline CDR1 reads SGHVS; CDR2 reads FNYEAQ. J was trimmed by 5 bases and V by 5 bases; bases with no gene match: 6. The CDR3 sequence: CASSETGTHEQYF. CDR3 DNA sequence: TGTGCCAGCAGCGAGACAGGGACCCACGAGCAGTACTTC.

The rearrangement links TRBV10-3 to TRBJ2-2; TRBD2 aligns across 9 bases. Per germline, CDR1 ENHRY and CDR2 SYGVKD. The ends lost 4 bases at V and 5 bases at J; junction bases unmatched: 14. This CDR3 is 18 amino acids long. The CDR3: CAISATATGGGGTGELFF. The CDR3 DNA reads as TGTGCCATCAGTGCAACGGCGACAGGCGGGGGGGGGACCGGGGAGCTGTTTTTT.

The rearrangement joins TRBV11-2 to TRBJ2-2; 9 bases align to TRBD1. The V and J ends lost 5 bases and 7 bases, in that order; junction bases with no gene match: 11. CDR3 size: 16 residues. Germline CDR1 and CDR2: SGHAT and FQNNGV. CDR3: CASSPEKDRGVGELFF. CDR3 sequence (DNA): TGTGCCAGCAGCCCGGAAAAGGACAGGGGCGTCGGGGAGCTGTTTTTT. Full variable domain (remainder filled in from reference TRBV11-2 and TRBJ2-2): EAGVAQSPRYKIIEKRQSVAFWCNPISGHATLYWYQQILGQGPKLLIQFQNNGVVDDSQLPKDRFSAERLKGVDSTLKIQPAKLEDSAVYLCASSPEKDRGVGELFFGEGSRLTVL.

The CDR3 DNA sequence: TGTGCCAGCACCCCGGGGAGGGGGGGGAGGAACGAGCAGTACTTC. Protein sequence: CASTPGRGGRNEQYF. The chain couples TRBV28 to TRBJ2-7; D may be TRBD2 (7 bases). Looked up from germline, CDR1 is MDHEN and CDR2 is SYDVKM. V was pared by 7 bases and J by 5 bases, with 21 bases between. This CDR3 spans 15 amino acids.

The chain joins TRBV6-2 or TRBV6-3 to TRBJ2-6, with 7 bases lining up with TRBD1. Germline V gene lookup returns CDR1 MNHEY and CDR2 SVGEGT. This CDR3 contains 18 residues. V dropped 6 bases and J dropped 0; count of bases not matched to a gene: 11. Here the CDR3 DNA reads TGTGCCAGCAGCTACGACACAGGGGCGGTCTCTGGGGCCAACGTCCTGACTTTC. It encodes CASSYDTGAVSGANVLTF.

The gene calls are TRBV7-9 and TRBJ1-1; the D gene is possibly TRBD1 (6 bases). The CDR3 has 17 amino acids. CDR1 and CDR2 (germline): SEHNR, FQNEAQ (reference sequence). Trimming shortened V by 3 bases and J by 4 bases, and 21 bases separated the two germline ends. DNA for the CDR3: TGTGCCAGCAGCTTGTTTATAGTGGGGGGCGCAGGCACTGAAGCTTTCTTT. Translated: CASSLFIVGGAGTEAFF.